A single TCR beta chain is shown here with its context. Its target is unknown. The sample originates from a study of cytomegalovirus exposure and HLA in healthy donors. Overall study results and limits: Analyses of presence and absence presupposed an approximately uniform sequencing depth across donors. Researchers reported in a later analysis that common viral pathogens appeared linked to several top clusters.

V lost 7 bases and J lost 0; bases outside the gene matches: 9. The CDR3 runs to 16 residues. The germline V gene encodes CDR1 MDHEN and CDR2 SYDVKM. PCR amplification relied on 60 Vbeta primers (plus 13 Jbeta primers). TCRdb keeps only in-frame clones here, not all; method: immunoSEQ multiplex PCR. The sample shows about 200,000 clones, roughly 73% of them seen only once. The specimen sequenced was PBMCs. V gene TRBV28 combines with J gene TRBJ2-7, with 10 bases lining up with TRBD2. The sequence came from a woman aged 25-40 years in good health and CMV-seronegative. For the CDR3, the DNA is TGTGCCAGCATCTCAAGCGGGAGGGCCCGCTCCTACGAGCAGTACTTC. Protein: CASISSGRARSYEQYF.